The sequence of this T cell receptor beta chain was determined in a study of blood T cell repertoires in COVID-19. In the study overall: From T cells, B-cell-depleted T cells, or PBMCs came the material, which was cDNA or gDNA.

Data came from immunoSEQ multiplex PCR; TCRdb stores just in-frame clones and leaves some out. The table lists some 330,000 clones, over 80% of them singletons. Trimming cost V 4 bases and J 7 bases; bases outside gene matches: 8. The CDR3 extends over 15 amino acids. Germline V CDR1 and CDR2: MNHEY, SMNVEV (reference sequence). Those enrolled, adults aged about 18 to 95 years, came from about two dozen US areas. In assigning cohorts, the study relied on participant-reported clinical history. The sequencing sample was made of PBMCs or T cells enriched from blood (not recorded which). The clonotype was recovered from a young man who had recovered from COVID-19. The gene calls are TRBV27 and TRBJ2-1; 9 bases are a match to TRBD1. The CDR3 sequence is CASSSDRGGKNEQFF. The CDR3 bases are TGTGCCAGCAGTTCGGACAGGGGTGGGAAAAATGAGCAGTTCTTC.